The rows below give T cell receptor beta chains drawn from one sample of a study of cytomegalovirus exposure and HLA in healthy donors. Sequencing was performed with immunoSEQ multiplex PCR; in TCRdb, only in-frame clones are kept and a portion is missing. The sample shows 95,000 to 120,000 clones, 95% of them seen only once. The sample taken for sequencing was PBMCs. These receptors originate from a woman aged 18-35 years in good health and CMV-seronegative. CDR3s include the opening cysteine and the closing phenylalanine or tryptophan. D genes are given only for firm matches. Some rows have no size entry. The others give once, few or many, or a class for an expanded clone.

15 | TRBJ1-2 | TRBD1 | TRBV4-1 | once | TGCGCCAGCAGCCCTGGGACAGGGGATTTCTACGGCTACACCTTC | CASSPGTGDFYGYTF
11 | TRBJ1-1 | - | TRBV27 | few | TGTGCCAGGAGCCGTAACACTGAAGCTTTCTTT | CARSRNTEAFF
12 | TRBJ2-7 | - | TRBV14 | - | TGTGCCAGCAGCGGGGGCGGGCACGAGCAGTACTTC | CASSGGGHEQYF
15 | TRBJ2-2 | - | TRBV7-2 | - | TGTGCCAGCACGGCTAGCGAGTGGGGTGGCGGGGAGCTGTTTTTT | CASTASEWGGGELFF
15 | TRBJ2-3 | TRBD2 | TRBV7-2 | - | TGTGCCAGCAGCCCCTTAGCGGGGGGGAGAGATACGCAGTATTTT | CASSPLAGGRDTQYF
15 | TRBJ2-7 | TRBD2 | TRBV2 | - | TGTGCCAGCAGTGAAGGGACTAGCGGGGGGAGGGAGCAGTACTTC | CASSEGTSGGREQYF
15 | TRBJ1-1 | - | TRBV11-1 | - | TGTGCCAGCAGCCGACAAATCGGGGTCATAGGTGAAGCTTTCTTT | CASSRQIGVIGEAFF
17 | TRBJ2-6 | - | TRBV4-3 | - | TGCGCCAGCAGCCAAGATTCTATAAGCTCTGGGGCCAACGTCCTGACTTTC | CASSQDSISSGANVLTF
16 | TRBJ2-1 | - | TRBV19 | - | TGTGCCAGTAGTATAGGGGTGGGGCCACTCTACAATGAGCAGTTCTTC | CASSIGVGPLYNEQFF
15 | TRBJ1-2 | TRBD1 | TRBV6-5 | - | TGTGCCAGCAGTTACTCGTCCCGACAGGGGACTGGCTACACCTTC | CASSYSSRQGTGYTF
16 | TRBJ1-1 | - | TRBV9 | - | TGTGCCAGCAGCGCGTCTTGGGAGGATTCGAACACTGAAGCTTTCTTT | CASSASWEDSNTEAFF
14 | TRBJ2-1 | TRBD1 | TRBV6-1 | - | TGTGCCAGCAATAGGGACAGCCTTTACAATGAGCAGTTCTTC | CASNRDSLYNEQFF
13 | TRBJ1-6 | - | TRBV5-6 | - | TGTGCCAGCAGCCTAAACAGGGACTCACCCCTCCACTTT | CASSLNRDSPLHF
17 | TRBJ1-1 | - | TRBV7-2 | - | TGTGCCAGCAGCTTATTTGAGCTTTGGCGGATGAACACTGAAGCTTTCTTT | CASSLFELWRMNTEAFF
16 | TRBJ2-3 | - | TRBV6-4 | - | TGTGCCAGCAGTGACACGCGCGAACGGAGCACAGATACGCAGTATTTT | CASSDTRERSTDTQYF
12 | TRBJ2-7 | - | TRBV5-6 | - | TGTGCCAGCAGCTTGGCAGGGCTCGAGCAGTACTTC | CASSLAGLEQYF
14 | TRBJ1-2 | TRBD1 | TRBV7-9 | - | TGTGCCAGCAGCTTAGAGGACAGGCTCTATGGCTACACCTTC | CASSLEDRLYGYTF
14 | TRBJ2-7 | TRBD2 | TRBV6-1 | - | TGTGCCAGCAGTGTCGGGAGGTGGGGTACCGAGCAGTACTTC | CASSVGRWGTEQYF
14 | TRBJ2-2 | - | TRBV5-5 | - | TGTGCCAGCAGCTGGACAGCTAACACCGGGGAGCTGTTTTTT | CASSWTANTGELFF
14 | TRBJ2-2 | - | TRBV11-2 | - | TGTGCCAGCAGCTTAAGAGGCACCACCGGGGAGCTGTTTTTT | CASSLRGTTGELFF
14 | TRBJ2-5 | TRBD2 | TRBV6-1 | - | TGTGCCAGCAGGGCCCCGACGGGGGGGGAGACCCAGTACTTC | CASRAPTGGETQYF
17 | TRBJ2-1 | - | TRBV7-9 | - | TGTGCCAGCAGCCCACCGATTCGGAGCGGCCCCCGCGATGAGCAGTTCTTC | CASSPPIRSGPRDEQFF
15 | TRBJ1-3 | - | TRBV7-8 | - | TGTGCCAGCCGCAGGAACAGGTTGATAGGAAACACCATATATTTT | CASRRNRLIGNTIYF
14 | TRBJ1-2 | - | TRBV4-1 | - | TGCGCCAGCAGCCAAGTTGTCGCTAACTATGGCTACACCTTC | CASSQVVANYGYTF
13 | TRBJ1-6 | - | TRBV28 | - | TGTGCCAGCAACGGGCAGGGCAGATCACCCCTCCACTTT | CASNGQGRSPLHF
15 | TRBJ1-2 | - | TRBV4-1 | - | TGCGCCAGCAGCCCCGAGGGGGGGGTCGCCTATGGCTACACCTTC | CASSPEGGVAYGYTF
15 | TRBJ2-5 | - | TRBV7-9 | - | TGTGCCAGCAGCTACCCCCTCAGCGGCCAAGAGACCCAGTACTTC | CASSYPLSGQETQYF
14 | TRBJ2-7 | - | TRBV6-5 | once | TGTGCCAGCAGTTACTCGACAGGAACCTACGAGCAGTACTTC | CASSYSTGTYEQYF
15 | TRBJ2-2 | - | TRBV7-3 | - | TGTGCCAGCAGCCCAGGAGTGGGGAACACCGGGAAGCTGTTTTTT | CASSPGVGNTGKLFF
13 | TRBJ1-1 | - | TRBV6-1 | - | TGTGCCAGCAGTGACAGTTTGAACACTGAAGCTTTCTTT | CASSDSLNTEAFF
17 | TRBJ2-3 | TRBD2 | TRBV2 | - | TGTGCCAGCACCCATCGGCCCAACCGGGGGGGCACAGATACGCAGTATTTT | CASTHRPNRGGTDTQYF
12 | TRBJ2-1 | - | TRBV4-2 | once | TGTGCCAGCAGCCATGGAGGCAATGAGCAGTTCTTC | CASSHGGNEQFF
13 | TRBJ1-2 | - | TRBV7-2 | few | TGTGCCAGCGTACCAGGCCCCGACTATGGCTACACCTTC | CASVPGPDYGYTF